The 30 T cell receptor beta chains below were found in one sample sequenced in a study of shared clonotypes between healthy human individuals. Sequenced by immunoSEQ multiplex PCR; TCRdb stores in-frame clones only, minus some. Of 850,000 to 1,100,000 clones listed, 60% to 80% were seen once; the top ten hold approximately 0.95%. The sample taken for sequencing was memory CD4+ T cells from PBMCs. Subset defined: CD45RA-negative fraction. These receptors came from a young man in good health. Some clones in this sample may be carry-over from other donors' samples.

This chain joins TRBV28 and TRBJ2-7; 9 nucleotides align to TRBD2. The length of the CDR3 is 13 residues. Trimming cost V 8 bases and J 0 bases; bases outside gene matches: 2. Germline loops: CDR1 MDHEN, CDR2 SYDVKM. CDR3 sequence: CASGSGSSYEQYF. CDR3 DNA sequence: TGTGCCAGCGGTAGCGGGAGCTCCTACGAGCAGTACTTC.

In its sample, this clone was seen a few times. The chain is built from TRBV2 and TRBJ2-3; 8 nucleotides align to TRBD2. J gave up 7 bases and V 5 bases, and 11 bases lay outside the gene matches. In germline, CDR1 is SNHLY, CDR2 FYNNEI. The CDR3 is made up of 15 amino acids. The CDR3 is CASSRGLASGNTQYF. The CDR3 DNA reads as TGTGCCAGCAGTCGAGGACTAGCTTCGGGAAATACGCAGTATTTT.

The genes are TRBV7-2 and TRBJ2-1; the match to TRBD1 covers 7 bases. The CDR3 loop spans 13 amino acids. Per the germline V gene, CDR1 is SGHTA and CDR2 is FQGNSA. Trimming took 3 bases from V and 7 from J; bases not matched to a gene: 3. CDR3 protein: CASSLRGPNEQFF. CDR3 in DNA: TGTGCCAGCAGCTTGAGGGGGCCAAATGAGCAGTTCTTC.

The V call is TRBV6-1, the J call TRBJ1-2; D unclear. Trimming took 3 bases from V and 5 from J, leaving 10 bases between them. Germline loops: CDR1 MNHNS, CDR2 SASEGT. This CDR3 comprises 13 residues. The CDR3 is CASSDARGYGYTF. The CDR3 region has the DNA TGTGCCAGCAGTGACGCCAGAGGTTATGGCTACACCTTC.

The chain couples TRBV6-5 to TRBJ1-2; a possible D gene is TRBD1 (6 bases). CDR3 length: 16 amino acids. Germline V CDR1 and CDR2: MNHEY, SVGAGI. V was clipped by 4 bases and J by 0 bases, with 15 bases between them. The chain's CDR3 is CASSSRRGPANYGYTF. The CDR3, as DNA: TGTGCCAGCAGTTCCCGCCGGGGGCCAGCTAACTATGGCTACACCTTC.

The gene calls are TRBV28 and TRBJ2-3; 12 bases are shared with TRBD2. J lost 0 bases, V lost 11 bases, and 3 bases had no gene match. The CDR3 has 14 residues. CDR1 and CDR2 from the germline V gene are MDHEN and SYDVKM. In nucleotides, the CDR3 is TGTGCCTATGGGACTAGCGGGAGCACAGATACGCAGTATTTT. Translating it yields CAYGTSGSTDTQYF.

The chain couples TRBV11-2 to TRBJ2-1, with 8 bases identical to TRBD2. Germline trimming cut 3 bases from V and 5 bases from J; bases unmatched to any gene: 18. This CDR3 contains 19 residues. CDR1 and CDR2 from the germline V gene are SGHAT and FQNNGV. The CDR3 nucleotides read TGTGCCAGCAGCTTCTTCCTGAGCGGGAGAGGGACAAGGGACAATGAGCAGTTCTTC. Protein: CASSFFLSGRGTRDNEQFF.

The chain couples TRBV19 to TRBJ1-2, with 8 positions matching TRBD1. The CDR3 extends over 15 amino acids. V gave up 10 bases and J gave up 4 bases; unmatched junction bases: 14. Germline CDR1 is LNHDA and CDR2 is SQIVND (reference sequence). CDR3 sequence: CATNEGRDRRYGYTF. In nucleotides, the CDR3 is TGTGCCACCAACGAGGGACGGGACAGGCGCTATGGCTACACCTTC.

The CDR3 nucleotides read TGTGCCACCACGGGAGGAGGTTTGAACACTGAAGCTTTCTTT. The encoded protein is CATTGGGLNTEAFF. This sequence joins TRBV6-6 and TRBJ1-1; D not certain. The CDR3 is made up of 14 amino acids. The V gene lost 10 bases and the J gene lost 0 bases, with 15 bases spanning the gap. Germline-derived CDR1 and CDR2 are MNHNY and SVGAGI (reference sequence).

This chain connects TRBV29-1 to TRBJ2-2; D unclear. Trimming cost V 3 bases and J 1 base, with 9 bases left between them. The CDR3 is made up of 14 amino acids. Per the germline V gene, CDR1 is SQVTM and CDR2 is ANQGSEA. DNA for the CDR3: TGCAGCGTTGATGAGGCGGTGAACACCGGGGAGCTGTTTTTT. Encoded protein: CSVDEAVNTGELFF.

This CDR3 is CASSRGSGTEQYF. CDR3 nucleotides: TGTGCCAGCAGCCGGGGGAGCGGGACCGAGCAGTACTTC. This sequence joins TRBV4-2 and TRBJ2-7, with 7 bases matching TRBD2. Looked up from germline, CDR1 is LGHNA and CDR2 is YNFKEQ. V trimming: 4 bases; J trimming: 6 bases; junction bases outside the gene matches: 6. The length of the CDR3 is 13 residues.

This clone was picked up one time. The V and J genes are TRBV28 and TRBJ2-3; TRBD1 agrees at 7 bases. Looked up from germline, CDR1 is MDHEN and CDR2 is SYDVKM. The CDR3 runs 15 residues. V gave up 6 bases and J gave up 2 bases; unmatched junction bases: 8. CDR3 loop: CASRWDRRYTDTQYF. CDR3 coding DNA: TGTGCCAGCAGGTGGGACAGAAGATACACAGATACGCAGTATTTT.

The chain is built from TRBV27 and TRBJ2-1; 11 bases fit TRBD2. This CDR3 region has 16 residues. The J segment lost 10 bases and the V segment lost 6 bases, leaving 14 bases of the junction unmatched. Per the germline V gene, CDR1 is MNHEY and CDR2 is SMNVEV (reference sequence). CDR3 DNA: TGTGCCAGCAGAGTATTAGCGGGAGGGCCCTTGAGAGAGCAGTTCTTC. It translates to CASRVLAGGPLREQFF.

The chain is built from TRBV14 and TRBJ2-2; tentative D call: TRBD2 (5 bases). The CDR3 runs to 15 residues. Germline V gene lookup returns CDR1 SGHDN and CDR2 FVKESK. Trimming took off 6 bases at V and 4 bases at J, with 15 bases between the two ends. CDR3 nucleotide sequence: TGTGCCAGCAGTTCGTACTTTGGAGGCACCGGGGAGCTGTTTTTT. It codes for CASSSYFGGTGELFF.

Worth noting for this clone: Other DNA sequences of this sample code for an identical CDR3. The chain employs TRBV29-1 and TRBJ1-1, with 9 nucleotides matching TRBD1. Germline V lookup: CDR1 SQVTM, CDR2 ANQGSEA. CDR3 length: 13 amino acids. The ends lost 7 bases at V and 8 bases at J; junction bases unmatched: 11. CDR3 sequence reads: CSAYRDRDAEAFF. The DNA for the CDR3 is TGCAGCGCTTACCGGGACAGGGATGCCGAAGCTTTCTTT.

The chain links TRBV6-5 to TRBJ1-1; 7 bases align to TRBD1. CDR1 is MNHEY, CDR2 SVGAGI, per germline. This CDR3 contains 15 residues. Germline trimming cut 6 bases from V and 3 bases from J; bases unmatched to any gene: 10. The CDR3 DNA reads as TGTGCCAGCAGATCCGGACAGGCTTGGGACACTGAAGCTTTCTTT. Its translation: CASRSGQAWDTEAFF.

This chain uses TRBV11-2 with TRBJ2-1; D might be TRBD1 or TRBD2, each matching 6 bases. This CDR3 has 15 amino acids. Trimming took 7 bases from V and 7 from J, leaving 20 bases between them. Per germline, CDR1 SGHAT and CDR2 FQNNGV. The CDR3 loop reads CASTLDGGLRNEQFF. The CDR3, as DNA: TGTGCCAGCACCCTGGACGGGGGCCTCAGGAATGAGCAGTTCTTC. The variable domain in full, with the rest retrieved from reference TRBV11-2 and TRBJ2-1, is EAGVAQSPRYKIIEKRQSVAFWCNPISGHATLYWYQQILGQGPKLLIQFQNNGVVDDSQLPKDRFSAERLKGVDSTLKIQPAKLEDSAVYLCASTLDGGLRNEQFFGPGTRLTVL.

On this clone itself: Other DNA sequences within the sample encode an identical CDR3. The V and J genes are TRBV28 and TRBJ1-1; 8 bases line up with TRBD1. V dropped 4 bases and J dropped 1; count of bases not matched to a gene: 2. The CDR3 covers 14 residues. Germline-derived CDR1 and CDR2 are MDHEN and SYDVKM. Here the CDR3 reads CASSSTGENTEAFF. The CDR3 coding sequence is TGTGCCAGCAGTTCGACAGGGGAGAACACTGAAGCTTTCTTT.

In its sample, this clone was seen once. The V gene is TRBV7-2, the J gene TRBJ2-1, with TRBD1 matching over 7 bases. The junction had 5 bases not matched to a gene; V was cut back by 4 bases and J by 2 bases. Germline V gives CDR1 SGHTA, CDR2 FQGNSA. This CDR3 contains 15 residues. The CDR3 coding sequence is TGTGCCAGCAGCTCCGACCAGGGGGCCTACAATGAGCAGTTCTTC. Protein product: CASSSDQGAYNEQFF.

This clone occurred many times. The rearrangement links TRBV27 to TRBJ1-2; 7 nucleotides align to TRBD1. CDR1 is MNHEY and CDR2 is SMNVEV in the germline V gene (reference sequence). CDR3 size: 15 residues. The V segment lost 2 bases and the J segment 3 bases; nucleotides outside the gene matches: 6. In DNA, the CDR3 is TGTGCCAGCAGTTTAACCGGGGACAGTTACTATGGCTACACCTTC. Its translation is CASSLTGDSYYGYTF.

The chain couples TRBV6-5 to TRBJ2-1, with 10 bases identical to TRBD2. CDR3 length equals 13 residues. The germline gives CDR1 MNHEY, CDR2 SVGAGI. Trimming at V came to 0 bases and at J to 10 bases, leaving 0 bases not matched to a gene. The CDR3 DNA sequence: TGTGCCAGCAGTTACTCGGGACTAGCGGAGCAGTTCTTC. This codes for CASSYSGLAEQFF.

V and J are TRBV30 and TRBJ1-2, with D tentatively TRBD1 (5 bases). Trimming took 2 bases from V and 3 from J, leaving 13 bases between them. From germline, CDR1 is GTSNPN and CDR2 SVGIG (reference sequence). The length of the CDR3 is 14 residues. The DNA for the CDR3 is TGTGCCTGGAGTCCGGGGGGGGATGACTATGGCTACACCTTC. Translated: CAWSPGGDDYGYTF.

The chain recombines TRBV6-5 with TRBJ2-7; TRBD2 aligns across 10 bases. CDR3 length equals 14 residues. J gave up 6 bases and V 5 bases, and 7 bases lay outside the gene matches. CDR1 and CDR2 from the germline V gene are MNHEY and SVGAGI. The CDR3 protein is CASSTLAGAPEQYF. The DNA of the CDR3 is TGTGCCAGCAGTACTCTAGCGGGAGCGCCCGAGCAGTACTTC.

Worth noting for this clone: This sequence may be a read error, since a much larger clone differs from it by one base. This CDR3 is CASSDTTDTQYF. The CDR3 nucleotides are TGTGCCAGCAGCGATACCACAGATACGCAGTATTTT. The V and J genes are TRBV6-6 and TRBJ2-3; the D is unclear. Germline V CDR1 and CDR2: MNHNY, SVGAGI (reference sequence). The CDR3 spans 12 residues. With 6 bases removed from V and 2 bases from J, the gap between germline ends came to 6 bases.

Remarks on this clone: Other DNA sequences in the sample encode the same CDR3. This rearrangement joins TRBV6-1 to TRBJ2-3; 8 positions agree with TRBD1. The CDR3 runs 15 residues. Germline V CDR1 and CDR2: MNHNS, SASEGT. V gave up 4 bases and J gave up 0 bases; unmatched junction bases: 3. Written as DNA, the CDR3 is TGTGCCAGCAGTGCTAGACAGGGGAGCACAGATACGCAGTATTTT. It translates to CASSARQGSTDTQYF.

V usage is TRBV7-8 and J usage is TRBJ1-1, with TRBD1 as a possible D gene (5 bases). V gave up 0 bases and J gave up 7 bases, with 12 bases separating them. Germline CDR1 and CDR2: SGHVS and FQNEAQ. This CDR3 spans 14 amino acids. In nucleotides, the CDR3 is TGTGCCAGCAGCTTAGCAGCCGGGACCAATGAAGCTTTCTTT. Its translation: CASSLAAGTNEAFF.

The V and J genes are TRBV9 and TRBJ1-1, with D tentatively TRBD1 (5 bases). Between the trimmed V and J ends, which lost 4 bases and 7 bases, there was a span of 20 bases. The CDR3 covers 15 residues. Germline V gene data show CDR1 as SGDLS and CDR2 as YYNGEE. This CDR3 is CASSLFGGPDDEAFF. CDR3 nucleotide sequence: TGTGCCAGCAGCCTGTTTGGGGGTCCGGACGATGAAGCTTTCTTT.

Remarks on this clone: This probably arose from a read error, given a far larger clone one base away. The rearrangement joins TRBV30 to TRBJ2-2; D is perhaps TRBD2 (6 bases). CDR1 is GTSNPN, CDR2 SVGIG, per germline (reference sequence). V lost 0 bases and J lost 6, with 14 bases in between. CDR3 size: 15 residues. As DNA, the CDR3 is TGTGCCTGGAGTGTTCAGGGCGGGGAGGCCGGGGAGCTGTTTTTT. Its protein is CAWSVQGGEAGELFF.

The chain recombines TRBV28 with TRBJ1-2; D is ambiguous. V shed 6 bases and J shed 4 bases, with 15 bases lying between them. The germline gives CDR1 MDHEN, CDR2 SYDVKM. This CDR3 contains 14 residues. This CDR3 is CASSGRQFAYGYTF. In DNA form, the CDR3 reads TGTGCCAGCAGCGGACGGCAGTTCGCCTATGGCTACACCTTC.

In its sample, this clone was seen a few times. Other DNA sequences from this sample encode an identical CDR3 as well. The chain uses TRBV30 and TRBJ1-5; D call uncertain. Per germline, CDR1 GTSNPN and CDR2 SVGIG (reference sequence). Deletions cut 2 bases from V and 2 bases from J, with 7 bases between. This CDR3 has 13 amino acids. The CDR3 DNA reads as TGTGCCTGGAGTTGGGGTGGCAATCAGCCCCAGCATTTT. This codes for CAWSWGGNQPQHF.